What follows is one T cell receptor beta chain and its context. The CDR3 runs 13 residues. In germline, CDR1 is SGHTA, CDR2 FQGNSA. V was cut by 3 bases and J by 3 bases, with 9 bases left in between. This sample was taken from a study of beta chain features in type 1 diabetes. The investigators reverse transcribed all of the isolated RNA, so they sequenced expressed TCRB transcripts. Libraries were prepared by immunoSEQ multiplex PCR; TCRdb keeps only in-frame clonotypes and omits some of them. This table has 810,000 or so clones, 15% to 20% appearing once. This TCR was recovered from a woman aged 18-29 years in good health. V gene TRBV7-2 combines with J gene TRBJ2-7; D ambiguous. The sequencing input was naive CD4+ T cells from blood. The CDR3 DNA follows: TGTGCCAGCAGCTTCCAGGCCTACTACGAGCAGTACTTC. It translates to CASSFQAYYEQYF.